The source of this T cell receptor (beta chain) is a study of blood T cell repertoires in COVID-19. Background on the study: COVID-19 samples collected from the United States, Italy and Spain covered acute and convalescent phases. T cells, B-cell-depleted T cells, or PBMCs supplied cDNA or gDNA.

Germline CDR1 is KGHDR and CDR2 is SFDVKD. The V end lost 3 bases, the J end lost 4 bases, and 11 bases lay between the germline ends. This CDR3 has 14 amino acids. Authors' analysis steps: The assay estimated nucleated cells by amplifying reference gene primers. Clones were read by immunoSEQ multiplex PCR, and TCRdb kept only the in-frame ones, dropping some. That table supplies the V and J calls and clone size; D and trimming were determined from the DNA. The data show fewer than 250,000 clones, approximately 82% seen once. The chain has TRBV24-1 and TRBJ1-2; TRBD1 is a possible D gene (5 bases). Sequenced input: peripheral blood. This clonotype originated in a woman in her forties or fifties with acute or convalescent COVID-19. The CDR3 reads CATSDRGRGYGYTF. Here the CDR3 DNA reads TGTGCCACCAGTGATCGGGGGAGAGGCTATGGCTACACCTTC.